The 18 T cell receptor beta chains given below trace back to one sample, sequenced in a study of T cells after yellow fever vaccination. TCRdb re-called the 5' RACE reads through MiXCR, storing one row per CDR3 protein. Here the sample spans approximately 550,000 distinct CDR3 sequences, about 19% being singletons. Sequenced here: PBMCs, sampled 15 days after the yellow fever booster vaccination. These receptors all come from a young man who received the YFV17D yellow fever vaccine.

CDR3 in amino acids: CASTSGGLSSYEQYF. Written as DNA, the CDR3 is TGTGCCAGCACCTCCGGCGGCCTCAGCTCCTACGAGCAGTACTTC. V is TRBV11-2 and J is TRBJ2-7; D remains ambiguous. The CDR3 extends over 15 amino acids. Trimming removed 7 bases from V and 0 bases from J, with 16 bases in between. Looked up from germline, CDR1 is SGHAT and CDR2 is FQNNGV.

The chain couples TRBV2 to TRBJ2-2, with D perhaps matching TRBD2 (5 bases). Trimming removed 5 bases at V and 4 bases at J, with 11 bases between. The CDR3 spans 14 residues. Germline CDR1 and CDR2: SNHLY and FYNNEI. The CDR3 reads CASSREGTTGELFF. The CDR3 DNA follows: TGTGCCAGCAGTAGAGAGGGTACCACCGGGGAGCTGTTTTTT. The full variable domain, in which reference TRBV2 and TRBJ2-2 provide the parts outside the CDR3, is EPEVTQTPSHQVTQMGQEVILRCVPISNHLYFYWYRQILGQKVEFLVSFYNNEISEKSEIFDDQFSVERPDGSNFTLKIRSTKLEDSAMYFCASSREGTTGELFFGEGSRLTVL.

This chain connects TRBV12-3 or TRBV12-4 to TRBJ2-2, with TRBD1 identical over 9 bases. The CDR3 spans 16 residues. V shed 7 bases and J 6 bases; nucleotides not matched to a gene: 12. As DNA, the CDR3 is TGTGCCAGCAATATCCCAGGGACAGGGTGGTCCGGGGAGCTGTTTTTT. Translation: CASNIPGTGWSGELFF.

This clonotype was seen a single time. The chain employs TRBV9 and TRBJ2-3; D might be TRBD2 (5 bases). Germline values: CDR1 SGDLS, CDR2 YYNGEE. V was trimmed by 0 bases and J by 5 bases, leaving 13 bases between them. The CDR3 totals 15 residues. CDR3 DNA sequence: TGTGCCAGCAGCGTAGGGTCCGGGGAATTAGATACGCAGTATTTT. Protein: CASSVGSGELDTQYF. Using reference TRBV9 and TRBJ2-3 for the parts outside the CDR3, the full variable domain is DSGVTQTPKHLITATGQRVTLRCSPRSGDLSVYWYQQSLDQGLQFLIQYYNGEERAKGNILERFSAQQFPDLHSELNLSSLELGDSALYFCASSVGSGELDTQYFGPGTRLTVL.

There are many counts of this clonotype. The genes are TRBV10-3 and TRBJ2-1; D unclear. The CDR3 consists of 12 residues. V lost 0 bases and J lost 9, with 6 bases in between. Germline values: CDR1 ENHRY, CDR2 SYGVKD. The CDR3 here is CAISESFGEQFF. CDR3 DNA: TGTGCCATCAGTGAGTCCTTCGGTGAGCAGTTCTTC.

The chain has TRBV6-1 and TRBJ1-5, with TRBD1 as a possible D gene (5 bases). This CDR3 contains 13 residues. The germline V gene encodes CDR1 MNHNS and CDR2 SASEGT. V lost 6 bases and J 5 bases, leaving 11 bases between the germline ends. In DNA, the CDR3 is TGTGCCAGCAGGACCGGCAGGGATCAGCCCCAGCATTTT. Translating it yields CASRTGRDQPQHF.

This clonotype was picked up a small number of times. The chain recombines TRBV25-1 with TRBJ1-2; D call uncertain. Trimming took 2 bases from V and 3 from J, leaving 7 bases between them. CDR1 is MGHDK, CDR2 SYGVNS, per germline. The CDR3 consists of 13 residues. CDR3 sequence reads: CASSENSYYGYTF. The DNA for the CDR3 is TGTGCCAGCAGTGAAAACAGCTACTATGGCTACACCTTC.

This clonotype has just a few counts. This chain uses TRBV29-1 with TRBJ2-1; D perhaps matches TRBD2 (5 bases). The length of the CDR3 is 15 residues. Trimming took 4 bases from V and 0 from J, leaving 13 bases between them. The germline CDR1 and CDR2 sequences are SQVTM and ANQGSEA. This CDR3 is CSVVHGESSYNEQFF. The CDR3 DNA is TGCAGCGTTGTCCACGGGGAGAGCTCCTACAATGAGCAGTTCTTC.

This clonotype was counted between two and nine times. V gene TRBV3-1 combines with J gene TRBJ1-5, with D hard to call. Trimming stripped 1 base from V and 6 bases from J, with 16 bases between. The CDR3 extends over 16 amino acids. Germline lookup yields CDR1 LGHDT and CDR2 YNNKEL (reference sequence). CDR3 amino acids: CASSQAGRAGSQPQHF. The CDR3 coding sequence is TGTGCCAGCAGCCAAGCCGGCCGGGCCGGGAGTCAGCCCCAGCATTTT.

The chain is built from TRBV29-1 and TRBJ2-3, with TRBD2 identical over 12 bases. From germline, CDR1 is SQVTM and CDR2 ANQGSEA. Unmatched junction bases numbered 6, after V lost 8 bases and J lost 3 bases. The length of the CDR3 is 14 residues. The CDR3 protein is CSTSGLAGTDTQYF. The CDR3 coding sequence is TGCAGCACAAGTGGACTAGCGGGGACAGATACGCAGTATTTT.

V gene TRBV29-1 combines with J gene TRBJ2-3; D uncertain. With 6 bases removed from V and 6 bases from J, the gap between germline ends came to 10 bases. CDR1 SQVTM and CDR2 ANQGSEA come from the germline V gene. This CDR3 has 11 amino acids. CDR3 residues: CSVSLPDTQYF. CDR3 DNA: TGCAGCGTCTCCCTCCCCGATACGCAGTATTTT.

The chain employs TRBV28 and TRBJ1-1; D is undetermined. V lost 9 bases and J lost 3, with 11 bases in between. Germline assignment: CDR1 MDHEN and CDR2 SYDVKM. The CDR3 totals 12 residues. The CDR3 DNA follows: TGTGCCAGTAACGCGAGGGACACTGAAGCTTTCTTT. This gives the protein CASNARDTEAFF.

The V and J genes are TRBV5-1 and TRBJ2-1, with 11 bases identical to TRBD2. This CDR3 is built from 17 residues. Trimming removed 2 bases from V and 3 bases from J; junction bases left unmatched: 7. Germline V gene lookup returns CDR1 SGHRS and CDR2 YFSETQ. The CDR3 spells CASSLTTGTSGYNEQFF. As DNA, the CDR3 is TGCGCCAGCAGCTTAACGACCGGGACTAGCGGCTACAATGAGCAGTTCTTC.

The CDR3 spells CASSRSGVQETQYF. The CDR3 nucleotides are TGTGCCAGCAGCCGCTCGGGAGTCCAAGAGACCCAGTACTTC. The J gene is TRBJ2-5, the V gene TRBV12-3 or TRBV12-4; a possible D gene is TRBD2 (6 bases). This CDR3 comprises 14 residues. V was shortened by 6 bases and J by 1 base, with 12 bases between the two germline ends.

The rearrangement uses TRBV12-5 and TRBJ2-5; unclear D gene. Trimming took off 1 base at V and 5 bases at J, with 5 bases between the two ends. The CDR3 contains 12 residues. Germline lookup yields CDR1 LGHNT and CDR2 FRNRAP. The CDR3 DNA reads TGTGCTAGTGGTTTGGCTTGGGAGACCCAGTACTTC. Translating it yields CASGLAWETQYF.

The genes are TRBV10-3 and TRBJ1-5; D is unresolved. CDR1 and CDR2 (germline): ENHRY, SYGVKD. Trimming removed 0 bases from V and 3 bases from J, with 9 bases in between. The length of the CDR3 is 15 residues. The CDR3 coding sequence is TGTGCCATCAGTGAGTCCGTACAGCCCAATCAGCCCCAGCATTTT. The encoded protein is CAISESVQPNQPQHF.

This clonotype was observed a few times. This chain links TRBV6-2 or TRBV6-3 with TRBJ2-1; D could derive from TRBD1 or TRBD2 (6 bases each). V lost 3 bases, J lost 3 bases, and 15 bases lay in between. The CDR3 runs to 16 residues. Germline assignment: CDR1 MNHEY and CDR2 SVGEGT. In nucleotides, the CDR3 is TGTGCCAGCAGTTATACGGGGGCCTTAAGCTACAATGAGCAGTTCTTC. It translates to CASSYTGALSYNEQFF.

The chain uses TRBV7-3 and TRBJ2-3; perhaps D is TRBD1 or TRBD2 (6 bases each). Trimming removed 5 bases from V and 4 bases from J, with 10 bases in between. The CDR3 covers 13 residues. CDR1 SGHTA and CDR2 FQGTGA come from the germline V gene. Written as DNA, the CDR3 is TGTGCCAGCAGCCAAGGGGGGCCAGATACGCAGTATTTT. It codes for CASSQGGPDTQYF.